This TCR beta chain was recovered during a study of blood T cell repertoires in COVID-19. With 4 bases removed from V and 1 base from J, the gap between germline ends came to 16 bases. From germline, CDR1 is MGHRA and CDR2 YSYEKL. This CDR3 spans 16 amino acids. In the source study's methods: How many nucleated cells were present was estimated from reference gene primer amplification. Produced via immunoSEQ multiplex PCR; TCRdb's table is partial and in-frame only. The V and J calls and clone size are taken from that table; D and trimming were inferred from the DNA. This sample has about 160,000 clones; approximately 85% occur once, and the top ten carry roughly 8%. Seattle's enrolled individuals joined amid active infection and were then monitored longitudinally.

The V and J genes are TRBV4-1 and TRBJ1-1; D is uncertain. Sequences were obtained from peripheral blood. This TCR was recovered from a woman aged 60-70 years with COVID-19, enrolled during active disease. This CDR3 is CASSRGHSLANTEAFF. The CDR3, as DNA: TGCGCCAGCAGCCGCGGTCACTCTCTAGCGAACACTGAAGCTTTCTTT.